These 10 T cell receptor beta chains were all obtained from the same sample, sequenced in a study of blood T cell repertoires in COVID-19. Assay used: immunoSEQ multiplex PCR; TCRdb lists only in-frame clones, some missing. The sample consists of over 50,000 clones, 72% of them appearing once. What was sequenced was peripheral blood. These receptors originate from a woman in her 70s with COVID-19, enrolled during active disease.

The chain recombines TRBV4-3 with TRBJ1-3, with TRBD1 matching over 7 bases. CDR1 is LGHNA and CDR2 is YSLEER in the germline V gene. V dropped 0 bases and J dropped 4; count of bases not matched to a gene: 6. CDR3 length: 16 residues. The CDR3 is CASSQDLRGSGNTIYF. As DNA, the CDR3 is TGCGCCAGCAGCCAAGATCTCAGGGGGAGCGGAAACACCATATATTTT.

The chain carries TRBV11-3 and TRBJ1-4; D not certain. Deletions cut 6 bases from V and 5 bases from J, with 16 bases between. The germline V gene has CDR1 SGHNT and CDR2 YENEEA. The CDR3 is made up of 15 amino acids. CDR3 in amino acids: CASRDRSRNNEKLFF. The CDR3 DNA sequence: TGTGCCAGCAGAGATAGATCCAGGAACAATGAAAAACTGTTTTTT.

In this sample, this clone turned up many times. This sequence joins TRBV6-2 or TRBV6-3 and TRBJ2-1, with a tentative D call TRBD1 (6 bases). The CDR3 length is 16 residues. Germline CDR1 and CDR2: MNHEY and SVGEGT. The V end lost 0 bases, the J end lost 8 bases, and 17 bases lay between the germline ends. The DNA for the CDR3 is TGTGCCAGCAGTTACTCTCAGGGGTCGGGTCGTGATGAGCAGTTCTTC. This encodes CASSYSQGSGRDEQFF.

This chain connects TRBV5-1 to TRBJ1-1, with TRBD1 identical over 7 bases. Per germline, CDR1 SGHRS and CDR2 YFSETQ. Trimming at V came to 4 bases and at J to 4 bases, leaving 10 bases not matched to a gene. The CDR3 runs to 15 residues. The CDR3 nucleotides read TGCGCCAGCAGCCACCAGACAGGGTCTTTCACTGAAGCTTTCTTT. Its translation is CASSHQTGSFTEAFF.

The chain couples TRBV7-2 to TRBJ1-4; D gene ambiguous. Germline CDR1 reads SGHTA; CDR2 reads FQGNSA. Between the trimmed V and J ends, which lost 5 bases and 3 bases, there was a span of 10 bases. The CDR3 sequence is 14 residues long. CDR3 region: CASSAFAPNEKLFF. CDR3 in DNA: TGTGCCAGCAGCGCGTTTGCACCTAATGAAAAACTGTTTTTT.

This rearrangement joins TRBV18 to TRBJ1-2, with TRBD1 matching over 7 bases. Germline V CDR1 and CDR2: KGHSH, LQKENI. CDR3 length: 13 residues. J gave up 7 bases and V 4 bases, and 6 bases lay outside the gene matches. CDR3 protein: CASSRTGETGYTF. CDR3 coding DNA: TGTGCCAGCTCACGCACAGGGGAAACTGGCTACACCTTC.

The V call is TRBV7-2, the J call TRBJ1-4; 8 bases align to TRBD1. CDR3 length: 16 amino acids. Germline CDR1 reads SGHTA; CDR2 reads FQGNSA. Germline trimming cut 5 bases from V and 4 bases from J; bases unmatched to any gene: 9. This chain's CDR3 is CASSMPPGQVNEKLFF. Here the CDR3 DNA reads TGTGCCAGCAGCATGCCGCCGGGACAGGTTAATGAAAAACTGTTTTTT. Drawing the rest from reference TRBV7-2 and TRBJ1-4, the complete variable domain is GAGVSQSPSNKVTEKGKDVELRCDPISGHTALYWYRQSLGQGLEFLIYFQGNSAPDKSGLPSDRFSAERTGGSVSTLTIQRTQQEDSAVYLCASSMPPGQVNEKLFFGSGTQLSVL.

This clone was seen more than once but under ten times. CDR3: CASSVTSGSVETQYF. The CDR3, as DNA: TGTGCCAGCAGTGTCACTAGCGGGAGCGTCGAGACCCAGTACTTC. The J gene is TRBJ2-5, the V gene TRBV6-4; 11 nucleotides agree with TRBD2. Germline V gene data show CDR1 as MRHNA and CDR2 as SNTAGT. The CDR3 extends over 15 amino acids. J gave up 5 bases and V 4 bases, and 6 bases lay outside the gene matches.

As regards this clone: At one of its ends the junction is not consistent with the germline gene, which may arise from a read error. V gene TRBV7-2 combines with J gene TRBJ2-1; 14 positions agree with TRBD2. Per the germline V gene, CDR1 is SGHTA and CDR2 is FQGNSA. The CDR3 totals 15 residues. The CDR3 region has the DNA TGTGCCAGCAGCCCGGGACTAGCGGGGGCCTGGGGGTCTGTCTTC. Translation gives CASSPGLAGAWGSVF.

There are a few counts of this clone. The rearrangement uses TRBV3-1 (or the pseudogene TRBV3-2) and TRBJ1-1; 9 nucleotides match TRBD1. Trimming took 5 bases from V and 1 from J; bases not matched to a gene: 2. The CDR3 covers 14 residues. Germline V gene data show CDR1 as LGHDT and CDR2 as YNNKEL (reference sequence). This chain's CDR3 is CASSVTGGNTEAFF. In nucleotides, the CDR3 is TGTGCCAGCAGCGTGACAGGGGGGAACACTGAAGCTTTCTTT.